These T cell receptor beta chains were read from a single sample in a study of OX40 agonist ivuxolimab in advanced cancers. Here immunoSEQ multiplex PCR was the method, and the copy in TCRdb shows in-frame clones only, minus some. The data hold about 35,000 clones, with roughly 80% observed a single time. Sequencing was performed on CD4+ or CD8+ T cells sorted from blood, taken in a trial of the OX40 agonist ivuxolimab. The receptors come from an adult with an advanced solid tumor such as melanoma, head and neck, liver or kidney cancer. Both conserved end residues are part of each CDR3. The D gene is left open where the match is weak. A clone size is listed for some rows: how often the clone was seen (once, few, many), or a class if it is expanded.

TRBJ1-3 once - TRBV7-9 TGTGCCAGCACCAAAAGCGGGGGAAACACCATATATTTT CASTKSGGNTIYF
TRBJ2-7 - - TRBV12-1 TGTGCCAGCAGCTCTCCAGGACGGGACAGGGACTACGAGCAGTACTTC CASSSPGRDRDYEQYF
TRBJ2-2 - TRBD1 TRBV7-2 TGTGCCAGCAGCTTAGTCGTAGGACAGGGTTTGACCGGGGAGCTGTTTTTT CASSLVVGQGLTGELFF
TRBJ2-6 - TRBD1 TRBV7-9 TGTGCCAGCAGCTTTAGGGACAGGGCCACTGGGGCCAACGTCCTGACTTTC CASSFRDRATGANVLTF
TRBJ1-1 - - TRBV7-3 TGTGCCAGCAGCTTAACGGGCATGAACACTGAAGCTTTCTTT CASSLTGMNTEAFF
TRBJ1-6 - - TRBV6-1 TGTGCCAGCAGCGAAGGTTCCTATAATTCACCCCTCCACTTT CASSEGSYNSPLHF
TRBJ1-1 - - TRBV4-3 TGCGCCAGCAGCCAAGTCCAGGGGCAAGCTGAAGCTTTCTTT CASSQVQGQAEAFF
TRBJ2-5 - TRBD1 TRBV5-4 TGTGCCTACGACAGGGGAATAACTGAGACCCAGTACTTC CAYDRGITETQYF
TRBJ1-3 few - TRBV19 TGTGCCAGTAAACAGGGAAGCTCTGGAAACACCATATATTTT CASKQGSSGNTIYF
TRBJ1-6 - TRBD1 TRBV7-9 TGTGCCAGCAGCCCCGACAGGGGAAATAATTCACCCCTCCACTTT CASSPDRGNNSPLHF
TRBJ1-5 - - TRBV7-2 TGTGCCAGCAGCCACAGCGGCAATCAGCCCCAGCATTTT CASSHSGNQPQHF
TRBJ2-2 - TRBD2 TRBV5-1 TGCGCCAGCAGCAATAGCGGGGGGCGTGGCGGGGAGCTGTTTTTT CASSNSGGRGGELFF
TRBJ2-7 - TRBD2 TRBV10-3 TGTGCCATCGGGAGGGGCCCGGCGGAGGAGCAGTACTTC CAIGRGPAEEQYF
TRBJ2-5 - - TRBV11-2 TGTGCCAGCAGCTTAGGGGCTGGGGGCAACCAAGAGACCCAGTACTTC CASSLGAGGNQETQYF